The clone carrying this TCR beta chain occurred a few times. What it recognizes is unknown. The CDR3 is made up of 13 amino acids. The trim removed 4 bases at V and 3 bases at J, leaving 2 bases unmatched. From germline, CDR1 is KGHSH and CDR2 LQKENI. Individual cDNA molecules carried attached unique molecular identifiers. Using its own MiXCR run on the 5' RACE reads, TCRdb lists one record per CDR3 protein. The repertoire has around 84,000 distinct CDR3 sequences, roughly 10% of them found once; the top ten carry around 8%. The record originates from a study of early T cells in non-severe SARS-CoV-2 infection. Overall study: Sequenced bulk RNA came from whole blood that was unsorted, and chains were unpaired.

Study-level findings and limits: VDJdb matching, biased toward anti-spike CD8 responses, missed private and CD4 specificities.

The source material was whole blood, sampled at baseline. This sequence joins TRBV18 and TRBJ1-1; the match to TRBD1 covers 7 bases. The source is an adult who was a healthcare worker with PCR-confirmed SARS-CoV-2 infection or an uninfected control (not recorded which). The CDR3, as DNA: TGTGCCAGCTCACAGGGGGCGGACACTGAAGCTTTCTTT. Protein sequence: CASSQGADTEAFF.